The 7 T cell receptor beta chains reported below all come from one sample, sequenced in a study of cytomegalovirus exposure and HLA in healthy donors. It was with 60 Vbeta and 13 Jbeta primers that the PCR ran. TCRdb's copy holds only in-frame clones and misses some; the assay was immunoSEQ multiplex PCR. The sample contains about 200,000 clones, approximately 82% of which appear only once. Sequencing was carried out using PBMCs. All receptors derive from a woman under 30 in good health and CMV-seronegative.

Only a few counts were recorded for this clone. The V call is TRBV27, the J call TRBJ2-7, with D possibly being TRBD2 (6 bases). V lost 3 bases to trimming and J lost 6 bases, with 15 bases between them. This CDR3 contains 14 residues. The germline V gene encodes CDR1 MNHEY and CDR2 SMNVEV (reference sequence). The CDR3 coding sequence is TGTGCCAGCAGTTTGGGAGGAGGGGCACCCGAGCAGTACTTC. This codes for CASSLGGGAPEQYF.

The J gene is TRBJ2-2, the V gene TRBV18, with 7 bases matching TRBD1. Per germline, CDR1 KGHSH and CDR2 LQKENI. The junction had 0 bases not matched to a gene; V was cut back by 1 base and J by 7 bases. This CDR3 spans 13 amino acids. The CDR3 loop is CASSPRDSGELFF. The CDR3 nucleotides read TGTGCCAGCTCACCACGGGACAGCGGGGAGCTGTTTTTT.

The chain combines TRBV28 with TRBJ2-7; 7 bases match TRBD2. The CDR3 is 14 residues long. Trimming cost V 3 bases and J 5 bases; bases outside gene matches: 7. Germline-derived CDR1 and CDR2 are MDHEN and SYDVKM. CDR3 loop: CASSFRGRGHEQYF. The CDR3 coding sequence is TGTGCCAGCAGTTTTCGGGGGAGGGGCCACGAGCAGTACTTC.

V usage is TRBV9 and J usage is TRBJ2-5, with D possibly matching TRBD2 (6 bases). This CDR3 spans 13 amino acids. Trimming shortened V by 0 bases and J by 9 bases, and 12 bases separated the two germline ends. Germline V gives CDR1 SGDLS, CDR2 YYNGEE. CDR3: CASSVGGWEAQYF. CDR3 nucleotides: TGTGCCAGCAGCGTAGGAGGGTGGGAGGCCCAGTACTTC.

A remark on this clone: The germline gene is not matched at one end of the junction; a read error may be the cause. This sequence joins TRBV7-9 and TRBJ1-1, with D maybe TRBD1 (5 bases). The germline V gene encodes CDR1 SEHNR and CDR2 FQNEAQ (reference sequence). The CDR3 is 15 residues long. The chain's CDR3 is CSSSSPIPGYTEAFF. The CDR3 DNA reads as TGTTCCAGCAGCTCCCCGATCCCAGGGTACACTGAAGCTTTCTTT.

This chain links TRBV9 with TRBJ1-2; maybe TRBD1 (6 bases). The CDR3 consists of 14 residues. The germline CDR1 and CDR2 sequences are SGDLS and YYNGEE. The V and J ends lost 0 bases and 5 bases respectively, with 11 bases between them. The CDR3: CASSVAVGGYGYTF. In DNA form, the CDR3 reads TGTGCCAGCAGCGTAGCCGTAGGGGGTTATGGCTACACCTTC.

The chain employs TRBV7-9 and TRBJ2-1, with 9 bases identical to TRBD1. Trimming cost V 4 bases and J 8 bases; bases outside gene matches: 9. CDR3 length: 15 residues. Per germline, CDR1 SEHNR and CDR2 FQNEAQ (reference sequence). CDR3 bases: TGTGCCAGCAGCTGGCCCGGGACAGGGCTCGATGAGCAGTTCTTC. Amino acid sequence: CASSWPGTGLDEQFF.